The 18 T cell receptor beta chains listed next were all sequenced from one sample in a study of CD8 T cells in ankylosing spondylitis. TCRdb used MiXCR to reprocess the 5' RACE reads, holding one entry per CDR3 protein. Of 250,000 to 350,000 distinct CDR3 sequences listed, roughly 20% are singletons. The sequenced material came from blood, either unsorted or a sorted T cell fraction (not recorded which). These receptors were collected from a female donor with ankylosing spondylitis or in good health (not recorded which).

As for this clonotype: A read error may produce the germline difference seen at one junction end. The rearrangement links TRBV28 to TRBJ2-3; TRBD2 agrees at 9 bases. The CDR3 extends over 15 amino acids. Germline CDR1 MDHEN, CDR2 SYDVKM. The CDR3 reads CASRLAGEGSDTRYF. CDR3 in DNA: TGTGCCAGCAGATTAGCGGGAGAAGGGTCAGATACGCGGTATTTT.

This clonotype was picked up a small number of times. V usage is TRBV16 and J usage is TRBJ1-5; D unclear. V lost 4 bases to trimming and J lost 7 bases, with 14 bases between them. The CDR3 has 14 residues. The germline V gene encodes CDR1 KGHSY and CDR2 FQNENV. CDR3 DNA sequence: TGTGCCAGCAGCCCCGACCCGACCGCACAGCCCCAGCATTTT. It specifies CASSPDPTAQPQHF.

The CDR3 sequence is CASSSVEAGKPYNEQFF. The CDR3 nucleotides read TGTGCCAGCAGCTCAGTAGAAGCGGGAAAACCCTACAATGAGCAGTTCTTC. The V call is TRBV5-6, the J call TRBJ2-1, with TRBD2 identical over 7 bases. Germline V gene lookup returns CDR1 SGHDT and CDR2 YYEEEE. V shed 3 bases and J 2 bases; nucleotides not matched to a gene: 11. CDR3 length equals 17 residues.

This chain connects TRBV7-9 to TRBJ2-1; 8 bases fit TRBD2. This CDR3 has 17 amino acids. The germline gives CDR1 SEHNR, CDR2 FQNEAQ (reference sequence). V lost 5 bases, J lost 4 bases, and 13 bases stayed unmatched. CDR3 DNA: TGTGCCAGCAGCCGATCTTCTGGAGCGGGAGCTTACAATGAGCAGTTCTTC. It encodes CASSRSSGAGAYNEQFF. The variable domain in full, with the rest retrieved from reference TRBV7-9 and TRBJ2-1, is DTGVSQNPRHKITKRGQNVTFRCDPISEHNRLYWYRQTLGQGPEFLTYFQNEAQLEKSRLLSDRFSAERPKGSFSTLEIQRTEQGDSAMYLCASSRSSGAGAYNEQFFGPGTRLTVL.

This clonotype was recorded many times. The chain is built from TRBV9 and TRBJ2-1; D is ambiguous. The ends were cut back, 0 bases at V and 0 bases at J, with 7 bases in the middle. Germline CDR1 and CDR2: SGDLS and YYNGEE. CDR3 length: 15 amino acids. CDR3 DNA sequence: TGTGCCAGCAGCGTAGGCGTGAGCTCCTACAATGAGCAGTTCTTC. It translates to CASSVGVSSYNEQFF.

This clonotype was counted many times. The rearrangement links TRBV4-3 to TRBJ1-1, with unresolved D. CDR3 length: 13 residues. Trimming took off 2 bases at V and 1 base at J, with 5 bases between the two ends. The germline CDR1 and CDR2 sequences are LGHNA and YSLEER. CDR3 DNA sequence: TGCGCCAGCAGCCAATCCGGGAACACTGAAGCTTTCTTT. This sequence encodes CASSQSGNTEAFF.

The CDR3 sequence: CASSYSGFVRGDGYTF. The CDR3 coding sequence is TGTGCCAGCAGTTACTCGGGGTTTGTTAGGGGGGATGGCTACACCTTC. J is TRBJ1-2 and V is TRBV6-5; perhaps TRBD1 as D (6 bases). V lost 0 bases and J 6 bases, leaving 17 bases between the germline ends. CDR3 length: 16 residues. Germline V gene data show CDR1 as MNHEY and CDR2 as SVGAGI.

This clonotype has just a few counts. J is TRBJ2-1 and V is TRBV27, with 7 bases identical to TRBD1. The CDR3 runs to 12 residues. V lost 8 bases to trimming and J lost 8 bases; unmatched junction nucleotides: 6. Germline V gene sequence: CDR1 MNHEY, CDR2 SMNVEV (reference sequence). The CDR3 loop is CASGQDGDEQFF. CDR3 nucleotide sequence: TGTGCCAGCGGACAGGACGGGGATGAGCAGTTCTTC.

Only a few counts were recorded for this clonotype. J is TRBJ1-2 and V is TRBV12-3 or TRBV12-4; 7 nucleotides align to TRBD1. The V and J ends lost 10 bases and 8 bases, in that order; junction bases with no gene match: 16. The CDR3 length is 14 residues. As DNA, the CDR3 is TGTGCCATCCTTCCTCTCAGACAGGGATTAGGCTACACCTTC. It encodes CAILPLRQGLGYTF.

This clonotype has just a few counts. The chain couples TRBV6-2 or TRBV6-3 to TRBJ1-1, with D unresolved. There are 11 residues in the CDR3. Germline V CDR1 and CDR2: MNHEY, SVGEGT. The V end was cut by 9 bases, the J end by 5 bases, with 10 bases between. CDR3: CASGRLTEAFF. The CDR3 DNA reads TGTGCCAGTGGACGGTTGACTGAAGCTTTCTTT.

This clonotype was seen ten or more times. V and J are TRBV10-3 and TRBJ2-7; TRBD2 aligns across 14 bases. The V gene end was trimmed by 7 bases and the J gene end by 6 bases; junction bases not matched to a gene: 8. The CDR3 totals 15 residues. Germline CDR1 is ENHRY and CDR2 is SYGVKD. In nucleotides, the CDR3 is TGTGCCATCACGGGACTAGCGGGAGTCGGTGGCGAGCAGTACTTC. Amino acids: CAITGLAGVGGEQYF.

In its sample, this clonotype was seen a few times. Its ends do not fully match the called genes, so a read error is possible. The CDR3 DNA follows: TGTGCCAGCAGTACGGGCTCTGGAAACACCATATATTTT. Translated, it gives CASSTGSGNTIYF. The genes are TRBV19 and TRBJ1-3; D not certain. From germline, CDR1 is LNHDA and CDR2 SQIVND (reference sequence). This CDR3 region has 13 residues.

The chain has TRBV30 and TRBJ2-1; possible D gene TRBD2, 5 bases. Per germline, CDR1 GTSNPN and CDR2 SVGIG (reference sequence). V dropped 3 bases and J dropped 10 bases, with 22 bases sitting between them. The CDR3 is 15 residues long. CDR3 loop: CAWSGGSVTVGEQFF. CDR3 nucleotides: TGTGCCTGGAGCGGAGGTAGCGTAACTGTTGGGGAGCAGTTCTTC.

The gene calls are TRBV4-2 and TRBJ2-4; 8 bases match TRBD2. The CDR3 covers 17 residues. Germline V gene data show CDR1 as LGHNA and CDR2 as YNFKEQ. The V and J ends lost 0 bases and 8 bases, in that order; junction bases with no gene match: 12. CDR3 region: CASSQDFTGGPIYIQYF. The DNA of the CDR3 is TGTGCCAGCAGCCAAGATTTCACGGGAGGGCCGATATACATTCAGTACTTC.

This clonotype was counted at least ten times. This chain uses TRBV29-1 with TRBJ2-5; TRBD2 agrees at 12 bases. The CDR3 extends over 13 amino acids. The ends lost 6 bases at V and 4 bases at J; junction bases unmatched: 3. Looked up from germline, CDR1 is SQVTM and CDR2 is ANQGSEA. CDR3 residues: CSVATSGRETQYF. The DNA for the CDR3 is TGCAGCGTGGCGACTAGCGGGAGAGAGACCCAGTACTTC. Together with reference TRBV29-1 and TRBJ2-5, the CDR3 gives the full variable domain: SAVISQKPSRDICQRGTSLTIQCQVDSQVTMMFWYRQQPGQSLTLIATANQGSEATYESGFVIDKFPISRPNLTFSTLTVSNMSPEDSSIYLCSVATSGRETQYFGPGTRLLVL.

The CDR3 bases are TGTGCCAGCAGCGGGGGGAGTGAGAGCCGTGCTAACTATGGCTACACCTTC. This codes for CASSGGSESRANYGYTF. The chain links TRBV7-9 to TRBJ1-2, with D perhaps TRBD1 (5 bases). V shed 5 bases and J shed 0 bases, with 19 bases lying between them. Germline-derived CDR1 and CDR2 are SEHNR and FQNEAQ (reference sequence). This CDR3 comprises 17 residues.

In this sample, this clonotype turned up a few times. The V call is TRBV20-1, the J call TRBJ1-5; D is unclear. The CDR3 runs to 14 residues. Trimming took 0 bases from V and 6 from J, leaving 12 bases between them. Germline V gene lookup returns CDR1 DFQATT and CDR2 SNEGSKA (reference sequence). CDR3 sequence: CSARDWEGAQPQHF. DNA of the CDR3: TGCAGTGCTAGAGATTGGGAGGGTGCTCAGCCCCAGCATTTT.

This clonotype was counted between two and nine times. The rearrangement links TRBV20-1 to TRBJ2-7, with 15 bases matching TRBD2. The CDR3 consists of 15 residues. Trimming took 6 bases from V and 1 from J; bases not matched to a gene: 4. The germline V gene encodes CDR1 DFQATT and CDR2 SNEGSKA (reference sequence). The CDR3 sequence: CSAPGTSGRSYEQYF. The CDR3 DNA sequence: TGCAGTGCCCCAGGGACTAGCGGGAGGTCCTACGAGCAGTACTTC.